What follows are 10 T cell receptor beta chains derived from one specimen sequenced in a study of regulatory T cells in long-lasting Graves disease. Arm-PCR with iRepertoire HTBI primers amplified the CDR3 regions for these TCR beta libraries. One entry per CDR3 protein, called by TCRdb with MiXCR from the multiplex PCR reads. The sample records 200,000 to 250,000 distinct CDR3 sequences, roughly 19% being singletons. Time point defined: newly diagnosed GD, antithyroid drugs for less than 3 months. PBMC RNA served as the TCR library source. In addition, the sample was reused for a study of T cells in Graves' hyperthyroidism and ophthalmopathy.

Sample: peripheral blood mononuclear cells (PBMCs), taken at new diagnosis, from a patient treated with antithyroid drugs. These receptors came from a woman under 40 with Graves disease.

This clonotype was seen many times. The CDR3 DNA follows: TGTGCCAGCTCCCGTGACAGGGCCAATGAGCAGTTCTTC. Its protein is CASSRDRANEQFF. This sequence joins TRBV18 and TRBJ2-1, with 7 bases that match TRBD1. V was pared by 6 bases and J by 6 bases, with 5 bases of the junction left unmatched. This CDR3 is 13 amino acids long. CDR1 is KGHSH, CDR2 LQKENI, per germline.

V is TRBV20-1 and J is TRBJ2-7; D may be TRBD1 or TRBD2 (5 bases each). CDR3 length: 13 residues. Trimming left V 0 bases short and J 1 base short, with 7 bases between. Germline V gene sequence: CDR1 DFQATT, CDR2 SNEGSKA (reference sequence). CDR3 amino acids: CSARDGGSYEQYF. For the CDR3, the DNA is TGCAGTGCTAGAGATGGGGGATCCTACGAGCAGTACTTC.

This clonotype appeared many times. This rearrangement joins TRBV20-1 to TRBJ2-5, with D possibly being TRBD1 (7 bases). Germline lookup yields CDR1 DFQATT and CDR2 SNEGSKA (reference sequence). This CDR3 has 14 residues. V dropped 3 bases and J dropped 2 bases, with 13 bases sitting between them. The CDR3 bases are TGCAGTGCTAGCCCAGGGGGGAGACAAGAGACCCAGTACTTC. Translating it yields CSASPGGRQETQYF.

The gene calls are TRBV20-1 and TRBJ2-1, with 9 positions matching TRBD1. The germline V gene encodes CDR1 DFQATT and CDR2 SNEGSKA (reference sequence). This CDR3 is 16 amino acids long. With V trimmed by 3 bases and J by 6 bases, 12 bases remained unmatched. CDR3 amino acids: CSASPQFPGQGNEQFF. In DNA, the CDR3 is TGCAGTGCTAGTCCTCAGTTCCCGGGACAGGGCAATGAGCAGTTCTTC.

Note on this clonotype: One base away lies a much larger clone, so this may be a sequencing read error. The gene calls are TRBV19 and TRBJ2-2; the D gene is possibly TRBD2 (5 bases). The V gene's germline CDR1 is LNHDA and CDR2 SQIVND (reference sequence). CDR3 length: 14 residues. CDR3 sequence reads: CASSTGINTVELFF. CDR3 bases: TGTGCCAGTAGTACCGGGATAAACACCGTGGAGCTGTTTTTT.

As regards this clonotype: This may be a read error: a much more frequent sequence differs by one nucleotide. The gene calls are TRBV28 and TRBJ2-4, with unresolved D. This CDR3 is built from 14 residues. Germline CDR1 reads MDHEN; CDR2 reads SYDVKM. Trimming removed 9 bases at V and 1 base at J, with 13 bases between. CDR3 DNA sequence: TGTGCCAGTCATGAATCCTGGGCCAAAAACATTCAGTACTTC. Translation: CASHESWAKNIQYF. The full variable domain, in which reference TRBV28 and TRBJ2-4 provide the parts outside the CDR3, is DVKVTQSSRYLVKRTGEKVFLECVQDMDHENMFWYRQDPGLGLRLIYFSYDVKMKEKGDIPEGYSVSREKKERFSLILESASTNQTSMYLCASHESWAKNIQYFGAGTRLSVL.

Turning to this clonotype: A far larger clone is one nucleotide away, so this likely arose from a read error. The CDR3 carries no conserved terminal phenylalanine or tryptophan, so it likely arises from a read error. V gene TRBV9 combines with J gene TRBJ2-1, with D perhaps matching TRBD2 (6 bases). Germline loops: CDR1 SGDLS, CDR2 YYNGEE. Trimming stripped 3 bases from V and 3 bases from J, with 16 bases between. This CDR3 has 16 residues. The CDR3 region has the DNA TGTGCCAGCAGCGCCTCCGGGAGTGATGTCTACAATGAGCAGTTCTAC. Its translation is CASSASGSDVYNEQFY.

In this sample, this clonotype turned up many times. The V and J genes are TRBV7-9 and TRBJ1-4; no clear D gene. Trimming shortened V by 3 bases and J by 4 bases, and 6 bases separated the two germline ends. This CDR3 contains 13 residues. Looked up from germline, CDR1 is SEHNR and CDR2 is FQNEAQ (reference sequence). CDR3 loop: CASSFAGNEKLFF. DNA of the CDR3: TGTGCCAGCAGCTTTGCGGGTAATGAAAAACTGTTTTTT.

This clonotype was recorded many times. The CDR3 is CSARSGGARNQPQHF. CDR3 in DNA: TGCAGTGCTAGGTCCGGGGGGGCACGCAATCAGCCCCAGCATTTT. This chain joins TRBV20-1 and TRBJ1-5, with D tentatively TRBD1 (6 bases). Trimming cost V 3 bases and J 2 bases, with 14 bases left between them. CDR1 and CDR2 from the germline V gene are DFQATT and SNEGSKA (reference sequence). The CDR3 extends over 15 amino acids.

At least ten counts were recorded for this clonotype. This CDR3 is CASSPQGRRYEQYF. The CDR3 bases are TGTGCCAGCAGTCCACAGGGGAGGCGCTACGAGCAGTACTTC. The J gene is TRBJ2-7, the V gene TRBV27; weak D call: TRBD1 (7 bases). CDR1 and CDR2 from the germline V gene are MNHEY and SMNVEV (reference sequence). The CDR3 extends over 14 amino acids. V gave up 5 bases and J gave up 3 bases, with 14 bases separating them.